Sequencing of this T cell receptor beta chain was carried out in a study of blood T cell repertoires in COVID-19. The overall study: The origin of the acute and convalescent COVID-19 samples was the United States, Italy and Spain. Sources were T cells, B-cell-depleted T cells, or PBMCs; the material itself was cDNA or gDNA.

This CDR3 comprises 17 residues. The V gene's germline CDR1 is SNHLY and CDR2 FYNNEI. Losses at the gene ends were 2 bases for V and 2 bases for J; bases not matched to a gene: 8. The protocol was immunoSEQ multiplex PCR, while the TCRdb copy is restricted to in-frame clones and leaves out a portion. Here the sample spans around 50,000 clones, roughly 87% being singletons. This receptor was identified in a woman aged 55-75 years with acute or convalescent COVID-19. The chain carries TRBV2 and TRBJ2-2, with 7 bases identical to TRBD1. Sample: peripheral blood. CDR3 DNA sequence: TGTGCCAGCAGTGAATCGACAGGGACATTAAACACCGGGGAGCTGTTTTTT. This encodes CASSESTGTLNTGELFF.